These T cell receptor beta chains were read from a single sample in a study of T cell responses to AZD1222 COVID-19 vaccine. Only in-frame clones appear in the TCRdb table, and some are missing; sequencing was by immunoSEQ multiplex PCR. This table has about 140,000 clones, just under 95% appearing once. Sequenced here: peripheral blood, sampled on day 0 of AZD1222 vaccination. These receptors were taken from an adult in good health. The CDR3 runs from the conserved cysteine through the conserved F or W. The D gene is left open where the match is weak. Clone sizes are given selectively: once, few, many, or a class where the clone is expanded.

J | D | V | size | CDR3 | DNA
TRBJ1-2 | . | TRBV5-8 | . | CASSLEAAYGYTF | TGTGCCAGCAGCTTGGAGGCCGCCTATGGCTACACCTTC
TRBJ2-1 | TRBD2 | TRBV7-2 | . | CASTPFSGGLREQFF | TGTGCCAGCACCCCTTTCAGCGGGGGGTTGCGGGAGCAGTTCTTC
TRBJ2-7 | . | TRBV11-1 | . | CASSSRGGSYYEQYF | TGTGCCAGCAGCAGCCGAGGGGGTTCTTACTACGAGCAGTACTTC
TRBJ1-4 | . | TRBV3-1/TRBV3-2 | once | CASSNTGYEKLFF | TGTGCCAGCAGCAACACAGGGTACGAAAAACTGTTTTTT
TRBJ2-7 | . | TRBV28 | . | CASSFIGDPREQYF | TGTGCCAGCAGTTTCATCGGTGATCCTAGGGAGCAGTACTTC
TRBJ1-5 | TRBD1 | TRBV2 | once | CASSVDRGVNQPQHF | TGTGCCAGCAGCGTCGACAGGGGGGTCAATCAGCCCCAGCATTTT
TRBJ2-7 | . | TRBV5-1 | . | CASSLAIGGEAYEQYF | TGCGCCAGCAGCTTGGCCATCGGCGGAGAAGCCTACGAGCAGTACTTC
TRBJ2-3 | . | TRBV18 | once | CASSPLAPISTDTQYF | TGTGCCAGCTCACCCTTAGCACCGATTAGCACAGATACGCAGTATTTT
TRBJ1-4 | . | TRBV28 | . | CASSLGQLNEKLFF | TGTGCCAGCAGTTTAGGGCAGCTGAATGAAAAACTGTTTTTT
TRBJ1-5 | . | TRBV6-5 | . | CARQDNQPQHF | TGTGCCAGACAGGACAATCAGCCCCAGCATTTT
TRBJ2-1 | . | TRBV4-2 | . | CASSQEIGGDGNEQFF | TGTGCCAGCAGCCAAGAAATAGGCGGGGATGGCAATGAGCAGTTCTTC
TRBJ1-6 | . | TRBV6-5 | . | CASRGRVGNSPLHF | TGTGCCAGCAGGGGGAGGGTGGGAAATTCACCCCTCCACTTT
TRBJ2-5 | . | TRBV7-2 | once | CASSFGSWGAGETQYF | TGTGCCAGCAGCTTTGGGTCGTGGGGGGCAGGGGAGACCCAGTACTTC
TRBJ1-1 | . | TRBV18 | once | CASSVQTTEAFF | TGTGCCAGCTCGGTACAGACTACTGAAGCTTTCTTT
TRBJ1-4 | TRBD1 | TRBV28 | . | CASSRTGGVGEKLFF | TGTGCCAGCAGCCGTACAGGGGGAGTTGGTGAAAAACTGTTTTTT
TRBJ1-5 | TRBD1 | TRBV19 | once | CASTGTGLGQPQHF | TGTGCCAGTACCGGGACAGGGCTGGGGCAGCCCCAGCATTTT
TRBJ2-1 | . | TRBV9 | . | CASSVATGGGNEQFF | TGTGCCAGCAGCGTAGCTACGGGGGGCGGCAATGAGCAGTTCTTC
TRBJ1-1 | . | TRBV15 | . | CASKGKGNTEAFF | TGTGCCTCCAAAGGCAAAGGAAACACTGAAGCTTTCTTT
TRBJ2-2 | TRBD1 | TRBV5-1 | . | CASSLVRTGMNTGELFF | TGCGCCAGCAGCTTGGTACGGACAGGGATGAACACCGGGGAGCTGTTTTTT
TRBJ2-7 | . | TRBV7-9 | . | CASSLEIAPTYEQYF | TGTGCCAGCAGCTTAGAAATAGCACCAACCTACGAGCAGTACTTC
TRBJ1-5 | . | TRBV23-1 | . | CASSLNRDVHSNQPQHF | TGCGCCAGCAGTCTGAACAGGGATGTACATAGCAATCAGCCCCAGCATTTT
TRBJ2-7 | TRBD1 | TRBV7-8 | . | CASSPDRGYEQYF | TGTGCCAGCAGCCCCGACAGGGGATACGAGCAGTACTTC
TRBJ2-7 | TRBD1 | TRBV7-2 | . | CASSWTGSGRSSYEQYF | TGTGCCAGCAGCTGGACAGGGTCGGGACGCAGCTCCTACGAGCAGTACTTC
TRBJ1-1 | . | TRBV18 | . | CASSRLEDLEAFF | TGTGCCAGCTCACGACTTGAGGACCTTGAAGCTTTCTTT
TRBJ1-4 | . | TRBV19 | once | CASTFVGEEKLFF | TGTGCCAGTACCTTCGTCGGGGAAGAAAAACTGTTTTTT
TRBJ2-7 | TRBD2 | TRBV19 | . | CASSIDASGSSYEQYF | TGTGCCAGTAGTATAGATGCTAGCGGGAGCTCCTACGAGCAGTACTTC
TRBJ1-2 | TRBD1 | TRBV6-5 | once | CASGGGGFGYTF | TGTGCCAGCGGGGGAGGGGGCTTTGGCTACACCTTC
TRBJ2-2 | TRBD1 | TRBV3-1/TRBV3-2 | . | CASSQAGTGRSGELFF | TGTGCCAGCAGCCAAGCCGGGACAGGGAGGTCCGGGGAGCTGTTTTTT
TRBJ2-7 | . | TRBV28 | . | CASSWGTIREQYF | TGTGCCAGCAGTTGGGGGACAATCCGCGAGCAGTACTTC
TRBJ2-1 | . | TRBV5-1 | . | CASRGYNEQFF | TGCGCCAGCAGGGGGTACAATGAGCAGTTCTTC
TRBJ2-2 | . | TRBV6-4 | . | CASSDGENTGELFF | TGTGCCAGCAGTGACGGGGAGAACACCGGGGAGCTGTTTTTT
TRBJ2-2 | . | TRBV5-5 | . | CASSLSVANTGELFF | TGTGCCAGCAGCTTGTCTGTAGCAAACACCGGGGAGCTGTTTTTT
TRBJ2-7 | . | TRBV6-5 | few | CASSSPGLPRGYEQYF | TGTGCCAGCAGTTCTCCGGGACTCCCGAGGGGTTACGAGCAGTACTTC
TRBJ2-5 | TRBD1 | TRBV3-1/TRBV3-2 | . | CASSQSGTGGETQYF | TGTGCCAGCAGCCAATCCGGGACAGGGGGTGAGACCCAGTACTTC
TRBJ2-7 | . | TRBV4-1 | . | CASSPAPRVDEQYF | TGCGCCAGCAGCCCCGCCCCCAGAGTGGACGAGCAGTACTTC
TRBJ2-7 | . | TRBV5-4 | . | CASSWRGYEQYF | TGTGCCAGCAGCTGGCGGGGTTACGAGCAGTACTTC
TRBJ2-1 | . | TRBV2 | . | CASTREGAAYNEQFF | TGTGCCAGCACTAGGGAGGGGGCGGCCTACAATGAGCAGTTCTTC
TRBJ2-1 | . | TRBV5-1 | once | CASSLRGYNEQFF | TGCGCCAGCAGCTTGCGCGGGTACAATGAGCAGTTCTTC
TRBJ2-1 | . | TRBV6-5 | . | CASSSTTGAYNEQFF | TGTGCCAGCAGTTCCACGACAGGAGCCTACAATGAGCAGTTCTTC
TRBJ1-1 | . | TRBV5-4 | . | CASRLGQLNTEAFF | TGTGCCAGCCGACTCGGACAGTTGAACACTGAAGCTTTCTTT
TRBJ2-2 | . | TRBV6-5 | . | CASREDGFGGELFF | TGTGCCAGCAGGGAGGACGGGTTTGGCGGGGAGCTGTTTTTT
TRBJ2-3 | . | TRBV6-1 | . | CASSEARVSQYF | TGTGCCAGCAGTGAAGCGCGGGTCTCGCAGTATTTT
TRBJ2-2 | . | TRBV6-5 | . | CASSYSVTVYTGELFF | TGTGCCAGCAGTTACTCGGTGACAGTTTACACCGGGGAGCTGTTTTTT
TRBJ2-2 | TRBD1 | TRBV4-2 | . | CASSPGTGGPGELFF | TGTGCCAGCAGCCCCGGGACAGGGGGACCCGGGGAGCTGTTTTTT
TRBJ1-2 | . | TRBV28 | . | CASSFVGPYGYTF | TGTGCCAGCAGTTTTGTAGGACCCTATGGCTACACCTTC
TRBJ1-3 | TRBD1 | TRBV6-5 | . | CASRKTGTGRNTIYF | TGTGCCAGCAGAAAGACCGGGACAGGGCGTAACACCATATATTTT
TRBJ2-1 | TRBD1 | TRBV7-9 | . | CASSLDGQVRNEQFF | TGTGCCAGCAGCTTAGACGGACAGGTCCGCAATGAGCAGTTCTTC
TRBJ1-1 | . | TRBV7-9 | . | CASSSDVFMNTEAFF | TGTGCCAGCAGCTCGGACGTCTTCATGAACACTGAAGCTTTCTTT
TRBJ1-5 | . | TRBV6-2/TRBV6-3 | . | CASSDRDNQPQHF | TGTGCCAGCAGTGACAGAGACAATCAGCCCCAGCATTTT
TRBJ2-7 | TRBD1 | TRBV4-2 | once | CASSQNSGQAIFYEQYF | TGTGCCAGCAGCCAAAATTCCGGACAGGCAATTTTCTACGAGCAGTACTTC
TRBJ1-5 | . | TRBV28 | . | CASSLVDSSNQPQHF | TGTGCCAGCAGTCTTGTCGACAGCAGCAATCAGCCCCAGCATTTT
TRBJ1-1 | TRBD1 | TRBV2 | . | CASERGRSTEAFF | TGTGCCAGCGAGAGGGGGCGTAGCACTGAAGCTTTCTTT
TRBJ2-7 | TRBD1 | TRBV7-9 | . | CASSFGQGQLTYEQYF | TGTGCCAGCAGCTTCGGCCAGGGACAGTTGACCTACGAGCAGTACTTC
TRBJ1-1 | . | TRBV28 | . | CASSSDWVNTEAFF | TGTGCCAGCAGTTCCGACTGGGTGAACACTGAAGCTTTCTTT
TRBJ2-7 | TRBD2 | TRBV3-1/TRBV3-2 | . | CASSQAYLAGGYEQYF | TGTGCCAGCAGCCAAGCGTACCTAGCGGGAGGGTACGAGCAGTACTTC
TRBJ1-2 | . | TRBV11-1 | . | CASSSPARGYGYTF | TGTGCCAGCAGTTCACCGGCGAGGGGCTATGGCTACACCTTC
TRBJ2-5 | . | TRBV15 | . | CATSRDQGLETQYF | TGTGCCACCAGCAGAGATCAGGGTTTGGAGACCCAGTACTTC
TRBJ1-1 | . | TRBV3-1/TRBV3-2 | . | CASSLSSGTGVNTEAFF | TGTGCCAGCAGCCTCAGTAGTGGGACCGGAGTGAACACTGAAGCTTTCTTT
TRBJ2-2 | . | TRBV28 | . | CASSLSAGANTGELFF | TGTGCCAGCAGTTTATCAGCAGGGGCGAACACCGGGGAGCTGTTTTTT
TRBJ1-6 | . | TRBV11-3 | . | CASSLDGRPNSPLHF | TGTGCCAGCAGCTTAGACGGACGCCCTAATTCACCCCTCCACTTT